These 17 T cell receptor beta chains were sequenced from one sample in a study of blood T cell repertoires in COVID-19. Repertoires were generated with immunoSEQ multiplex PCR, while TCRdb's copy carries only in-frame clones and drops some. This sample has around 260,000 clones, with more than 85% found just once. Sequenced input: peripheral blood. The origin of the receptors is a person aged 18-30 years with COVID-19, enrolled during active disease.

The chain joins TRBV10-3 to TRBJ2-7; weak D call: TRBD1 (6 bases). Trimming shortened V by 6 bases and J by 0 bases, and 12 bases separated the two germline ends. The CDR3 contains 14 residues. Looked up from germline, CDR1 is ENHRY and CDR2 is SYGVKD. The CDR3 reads CAISGQSNSYEQYF. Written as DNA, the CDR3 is TGTGCCATCAGCGGACAGTCGAACTCCTACGAGCAGTACTTC.

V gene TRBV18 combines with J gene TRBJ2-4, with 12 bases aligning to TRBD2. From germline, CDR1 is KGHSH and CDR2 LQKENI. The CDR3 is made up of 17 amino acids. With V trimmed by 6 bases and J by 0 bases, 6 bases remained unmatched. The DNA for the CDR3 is TGTGCCAGCTCTTCGACTAGCGGGGGTTTAGCCAAAAACATTCAGTACTTC. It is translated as CASSSTSGGLAKNIQYF.

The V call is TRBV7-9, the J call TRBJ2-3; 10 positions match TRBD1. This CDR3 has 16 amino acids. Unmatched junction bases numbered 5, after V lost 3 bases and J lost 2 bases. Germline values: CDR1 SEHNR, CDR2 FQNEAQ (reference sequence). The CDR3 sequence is CASSFGTGDITDTQYF. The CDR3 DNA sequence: TGTGCCAGCAGCTTCGGGACAGGGGACATCACAGATACGCAGTATTTT.

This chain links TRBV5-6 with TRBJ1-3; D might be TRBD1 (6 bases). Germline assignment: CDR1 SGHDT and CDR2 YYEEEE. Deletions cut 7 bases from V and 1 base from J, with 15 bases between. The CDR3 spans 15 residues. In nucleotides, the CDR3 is TGTGCCAGCGCCCCAGGGGAGAGGTCTGGAAACACCATATATTTT. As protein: CASAPGERSGNTIYF.

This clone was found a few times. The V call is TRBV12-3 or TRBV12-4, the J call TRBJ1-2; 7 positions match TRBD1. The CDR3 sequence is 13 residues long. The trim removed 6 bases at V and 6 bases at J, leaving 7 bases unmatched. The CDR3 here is CASSPTGNDGYTF. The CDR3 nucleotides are TGTGCCAGCAGCCCGACAGGGAATGATGGCTACACCTTC.

CDR3 region: CASSLRGSGNTIYF. CDR3 nucleotides: TGTGCCAGCAGCTTGAGAGGGTCTGGAAACACCATATATTTT. This chain connects TRBV5-8 to TRBJ1-3; no clear D gene. The CDR3 consists of 14 residues. Trimming removed 1 base from V and 1 base from J, with 6 bases in between. Per germline, CDR1 SGHTS and CDR2 YDEGEE.

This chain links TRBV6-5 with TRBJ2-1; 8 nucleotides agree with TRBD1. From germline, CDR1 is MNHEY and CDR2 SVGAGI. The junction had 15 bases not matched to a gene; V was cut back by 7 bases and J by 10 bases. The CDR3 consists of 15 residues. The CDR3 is CASTPGGRVGGEQFF. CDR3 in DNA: TGTGCCAGCACCCCAGGGGGCCGGGTAGGTGGCGAGCAGTTCTTC.

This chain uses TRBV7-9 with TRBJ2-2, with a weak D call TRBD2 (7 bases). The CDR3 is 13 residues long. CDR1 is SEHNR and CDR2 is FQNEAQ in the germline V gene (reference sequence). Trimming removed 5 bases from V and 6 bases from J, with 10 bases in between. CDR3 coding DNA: TGTGCCAGCAGCCCGGGGGGCGCCGGGGAGCTGTTTTTT. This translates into CASSPGGAGELFF.

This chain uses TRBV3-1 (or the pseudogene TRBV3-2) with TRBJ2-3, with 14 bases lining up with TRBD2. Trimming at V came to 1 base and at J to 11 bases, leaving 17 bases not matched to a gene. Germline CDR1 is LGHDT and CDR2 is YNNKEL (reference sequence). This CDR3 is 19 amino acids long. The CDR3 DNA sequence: TGTGCCAGCAGCCAAGGCCAGCCGACTAGCGGGAGGGCCCGTGGGAAGCAGTATTTT. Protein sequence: CASSQGQPTSGRARGKQYF.

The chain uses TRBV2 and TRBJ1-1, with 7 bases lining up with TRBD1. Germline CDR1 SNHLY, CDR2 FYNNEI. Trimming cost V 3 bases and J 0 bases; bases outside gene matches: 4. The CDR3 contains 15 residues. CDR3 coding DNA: TGTGCCAGCAGTGAGATGACAGGGTTGAACACTGAAGCTTTCTTT. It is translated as CASSEMTGLNTEAFF. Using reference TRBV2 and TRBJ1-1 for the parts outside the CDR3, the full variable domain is EPEVTQTPSHQVTQMGQEVILRCVPISNHLYFYWYRQILGQKVEFLVSFYNNEISEKSEIFDDQFSVERPDGSNFTLKIRSTKLEDSAMYFCASSEMTGLNTEAFFGQGTRLTVV.

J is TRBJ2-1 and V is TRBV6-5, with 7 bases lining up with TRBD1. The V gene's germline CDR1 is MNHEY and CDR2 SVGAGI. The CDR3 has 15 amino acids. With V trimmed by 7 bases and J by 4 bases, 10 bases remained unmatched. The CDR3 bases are TGTGCCAGCACCGCGACAGGGAACTTTTACAATGAGCAGTTCTTC. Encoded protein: CASTATGNFYNEQFF.

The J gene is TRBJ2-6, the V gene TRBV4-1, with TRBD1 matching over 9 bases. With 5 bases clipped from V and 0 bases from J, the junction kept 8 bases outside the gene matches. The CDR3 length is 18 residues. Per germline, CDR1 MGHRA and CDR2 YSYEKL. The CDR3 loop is CASSSQQGASSGANVLTF. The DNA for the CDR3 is TGCGCCAGCAGCTCTCAACAGGGGGCCAGCTCTGGGGCCAACGTCCTGACTTTC.

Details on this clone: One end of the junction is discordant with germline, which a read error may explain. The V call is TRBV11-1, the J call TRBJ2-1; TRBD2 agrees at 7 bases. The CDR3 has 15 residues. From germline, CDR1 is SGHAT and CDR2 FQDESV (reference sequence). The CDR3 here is CASSPGRAFYDEQFF. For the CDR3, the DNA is TGTGCCAGCAGCCCTGGGAGGGCCTTCTACGATGAGCAGTTCTTC.

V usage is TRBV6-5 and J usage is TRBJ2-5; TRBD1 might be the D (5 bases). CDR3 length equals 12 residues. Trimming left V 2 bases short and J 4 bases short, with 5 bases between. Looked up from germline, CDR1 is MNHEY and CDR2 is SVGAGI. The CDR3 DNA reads TGTGCCAGCAGTTACAGGGGAGAGACCCAGTACTTC. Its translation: CASSYRGETQYF.

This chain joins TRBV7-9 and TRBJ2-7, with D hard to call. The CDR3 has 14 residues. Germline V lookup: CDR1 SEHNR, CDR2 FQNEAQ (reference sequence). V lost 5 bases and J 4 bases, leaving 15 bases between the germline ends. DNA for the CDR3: TGTGCCAGCAGCCCGAGTCCCGGTTTGTACGAGCAGTACTTC. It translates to CASSPSPGLYEQYF. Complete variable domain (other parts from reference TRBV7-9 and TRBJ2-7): DTGVSQNPRHKITKRGQNVTFRCDPISEHNRLYWYRQTLGQGPEFLTYFQNEAQLEKSRLLSDRFSAERPKGSFSTLEIQRTEQGDSAMYLCASSPSPGLYEQYFGPGTRLTVT.

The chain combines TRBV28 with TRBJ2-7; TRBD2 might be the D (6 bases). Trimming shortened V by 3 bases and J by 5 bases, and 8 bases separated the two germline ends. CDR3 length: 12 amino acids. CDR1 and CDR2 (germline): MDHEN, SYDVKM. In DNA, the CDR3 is TGTGCCAGCAGTTTTGGGGGGAACGAGCAGTACTTC. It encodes CASSFGGNEQYF.

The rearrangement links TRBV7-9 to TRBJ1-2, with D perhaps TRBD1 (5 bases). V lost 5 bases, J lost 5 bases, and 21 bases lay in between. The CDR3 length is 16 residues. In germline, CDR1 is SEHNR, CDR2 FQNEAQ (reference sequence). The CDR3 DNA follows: TGTGCCAGCAGCCTAGGGTCGATGGAGGGGATATATGGCTACACCTTC. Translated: CASSLGSMEGIYGYTF.